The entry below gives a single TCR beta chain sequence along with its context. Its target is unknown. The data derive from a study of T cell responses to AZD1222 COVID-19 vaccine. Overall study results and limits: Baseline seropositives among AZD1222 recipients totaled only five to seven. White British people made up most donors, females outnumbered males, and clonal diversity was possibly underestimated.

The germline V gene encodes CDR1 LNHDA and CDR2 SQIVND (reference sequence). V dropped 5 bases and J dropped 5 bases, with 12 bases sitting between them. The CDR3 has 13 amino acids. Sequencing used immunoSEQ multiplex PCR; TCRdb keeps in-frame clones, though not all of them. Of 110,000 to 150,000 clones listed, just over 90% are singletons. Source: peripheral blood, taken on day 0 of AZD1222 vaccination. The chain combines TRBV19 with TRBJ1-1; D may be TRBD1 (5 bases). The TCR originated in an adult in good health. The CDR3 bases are TGTGCCAGTAGTCCCGGGACGGGGACTGAAGCTTTCTTT. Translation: CASSPGTGTEAFF.